These 8 T cell receptor beta chains came from one sample sequenced in a study of blood T cells in healthy people across ages (dated by TCRdb to about 2015). Library preparation employed 5' RACE. TCRdb records Illumina HiSeq 2500 as the sequencer. The second PCR ran for roughly 7 to 11 cycles and used a J-beta primer mix along with a sample-barcoded 5' primer. In-frame beta chains were kept once TCRdb had trimmed the public reads at Q25 with fastp and called clones with MiXCR. All rows with the same CDR3 protein become a single entry with the most common DNA and genes. The sample table shows 1 million to 1.2 million distinct CDR3 sequences, and 30% to 40% are seen once. Roughly 14% of the sample is held by the ten biggest clonotypes. Sequencing was done on a sample of blood. These receptors came from a man aged 18 to 29 in good health.

The V and J genes are TRBV6-2 or TRBV6-3 and TRBJ1-1; TRBD1 matches at 8 bases. J lost 1 base, V lost 6 bases, and 19 bases had no gene match. Germline V gene data show CDR1 as MNHEY and CDR2 as SVGEGT. CDR3 length equals 19 residues. The CDR3 here is CASSPTGDSSNAQNTEAFF. The CDR3 DNA is TGTGCCAGCAGCCCGACAGGGGATTCTTCCAACGCACAGAACACTGAAGCTTTCTTT.

This sequence joins TRBV2 and TRBJ1-1; 9 bases are a match to TRBD1. This CDR3 region has 13 residues. The junction had 4 bases not matched to a gene; V was cut back by 6 bases and J by 5 bases. CDR1 is SNHLY and CDR2 is FYNNEI in the germline V gene. CDR3 in DNA: TGTGCCAGCAGAGGGACAGGGAGAACTGAAGCTTTCTTT. Translation: CASRGTGRTEAFF.

The chain links TRBV2 to TRBJ2-1; TRBD2 aligns across 11 bases. Germline loops: CDR1 SNHLY, CDR2 FYNNEI. Losses at the gene ends were 8 bases for V and 2 bases for J; bases not matched to a gene: 2. The CDR3 loop spans 14 amino acids. The CDR3 region is CASLTSGTYNEQFF. CDR3 DNA sequence: TGTGCCAGCCTGACTAGCGGGACCTACAATGAGCAGTTCTTC.

This clonotype appeared a few times. A much larger clone lies one base from this, so it may be a read error. The chain carries TRBV4-2 and TRBJ2-3; D remains unclear. The CDR3 runs 12 residues. The germline V gene encodes CDR1 LGHNA and CDR2 YNFKEQ. V was clipped by 2 bases and J by 3 bases, with 3 bases between them. CDR3 coding DNA: TGTGCCAGCAGCCAAAAAACAGATACGCAGTATTTT. It encodes CASSQKTDTQYF.

This clonotype was observed at least ten times. The V call is TRBV6-2 or TRBV6-3, the J call TRBJ2-3, with D unclear. With 2 bases removed from V and 0 bases from J, the gap between germline ends came to 3 bases. Per germline, CDR1 MNHEY and CDR2 SVGEGT. CDR3 length equals 13 residues. In nucleotides, the CDR3 is TGTGCCAGCAGTTACCCCAGCACAGATACGCAGTATTTT. It is translated as CASSYPSTDTQYF.

V and J are TRBV6-2 or TRBV6-3 and TRBJ1-2; unclear D gene. Trimming removed 0 bases from V and 3 bases from J, with 5 bases in between. The CDR3 is made up of 13 amino acids. Germline-derived CDR1 and CDR2 are MNHEY and SVGEGT. CDR3 in amino acids: CASSYSSYYGYTF. CDR3 sequence (DNA): TGTGCCAGCAGTTACTCGTCCTACTATGGCTACACCTTC.

The chain recombines TRBV4-1 with TRBJ1-4; D possibly corresponds to TRBD1 (6 bases). The CDR3 is 15 residues long. Trimming cost V 1 base and J 7 bases, with 13 bases left between them. CDR1 and CDR2 (germline): MGHRA, YSYEKL. The CDR3 coding sequence is TGCGCCAGCAGCCAAGGGGGGACCAGGGGTGAAAAACTGTTTTTT. Translation gives CASSQGGTRGEKLFF.

This rearrangement joins TRBV20-1 to TRBJ2-6, with 7 positions matching TRBD1. J lost 6 bases, V lost 4 bases, and 3 bases had no gene match. Germline values: CDR1 DFQATT, CDR2 SNEGSKA (reference sequence). This CDR3 is 13 amino acids long. The chain's CDR3 is CSATTGQANVLTF. The CDR3 coding sequence is TGCAGTGCTACGACAGGGCAGGCCAACGTCCTGACTTTC.